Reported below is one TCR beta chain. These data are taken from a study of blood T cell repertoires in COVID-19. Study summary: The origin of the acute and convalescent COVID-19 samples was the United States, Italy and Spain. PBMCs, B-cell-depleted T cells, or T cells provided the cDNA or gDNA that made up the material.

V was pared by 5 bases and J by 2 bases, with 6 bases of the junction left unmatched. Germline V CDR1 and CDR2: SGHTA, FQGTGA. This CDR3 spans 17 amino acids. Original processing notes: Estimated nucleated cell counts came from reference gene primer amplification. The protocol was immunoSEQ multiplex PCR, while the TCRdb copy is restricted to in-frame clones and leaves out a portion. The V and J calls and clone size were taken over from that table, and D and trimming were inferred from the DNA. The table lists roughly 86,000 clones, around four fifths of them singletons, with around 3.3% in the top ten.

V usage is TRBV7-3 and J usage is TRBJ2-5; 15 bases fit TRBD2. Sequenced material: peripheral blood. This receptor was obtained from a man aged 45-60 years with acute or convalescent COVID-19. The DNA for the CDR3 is TGTGCCAGCAGCGATGGACTAGCGGGAGGGGTACAAGAGACCCAGTACTTC. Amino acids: CASSDGLAGGVQETQYF.